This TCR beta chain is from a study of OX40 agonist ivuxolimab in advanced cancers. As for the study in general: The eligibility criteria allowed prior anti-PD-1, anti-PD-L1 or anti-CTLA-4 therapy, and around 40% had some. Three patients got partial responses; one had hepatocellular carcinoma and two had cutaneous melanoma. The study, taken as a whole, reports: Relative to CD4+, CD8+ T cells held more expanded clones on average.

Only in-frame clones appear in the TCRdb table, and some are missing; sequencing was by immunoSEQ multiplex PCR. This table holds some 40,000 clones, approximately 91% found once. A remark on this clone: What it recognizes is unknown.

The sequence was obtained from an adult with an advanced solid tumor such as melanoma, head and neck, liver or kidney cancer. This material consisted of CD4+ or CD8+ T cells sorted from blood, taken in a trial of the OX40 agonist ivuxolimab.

CDR3 in DNA: TGTGCCAGCAGCTTAGGTTCTAGCTCGGAAGGGGAGACCCAGTACTTC. This codes for CASSLGSSSEGETQYF. This chain connects TRBV11-3 to TRBJ2-5; D is perhaps TRBD2 (5 bases). This CDR3 spans 16 amino acids. Trimming stripped 1 base from V and 5 bases from J, with 17 bases between. The germline V gene has CDR1 SGHNT and CDR2 YENEEA.